The 17 T cell receptor beta chains presented below share a single source sample, sequenced in a study of OX40 agonist ivuxolimab in advanced cancers. Here immunoSEQ multiplex PCR was the method, and the copy in TCRdb shows in-frame clones only, minus some. Of 48,000 or so clones detected, roughly 77% appear once; the ten largest clones hold more than 5.5%. The source was CD4+ or CD8+ T cells sorted from blood, collected in a trial of the OX40 agonist ivuxolimab. The receptors shown here come from an adult with an advanced solid tumor such as melanoma, head and neck, liver or kidney cancer.

As DNA, the CDR3 is TGTGCCAGCAGTCTTAGCGGTGGGGCCTACAATGAGCAGTTCTTC. Its protein product is CASSLSGGAYNEQFF. The chain couples TRBV7-2 to TRBJ2-1; tentative D call: TRBD2 (6 bases). The V end was cut by 6 bases, the J end by 2 bases, with 14 bases between. This CDR3 spans 15 amino acids. The germline V gene encodes CDR1 SGHTA and CDR2 FQGNSA.

In this sample, this clone turned up a few times. V usage is TRBV27 and J usage is TRBJ1-1; D unclear. V lost 3 bases to trimming and J lost 0 bases, with 5 bases between them. This CDR3 has 13 amino acids. Germline loops: CDR1 MNHEY, CDR2 SMNVEV (reference sequence). The CDR3 DNA reads as TGTGCCAGCAGTTTGACACTGAACACTGAAGCTTTCTTT. Its protein is CASSLTLNTEAFF.

This clone came up once. The chain employs TRBV5-6 and TRBJ2-2; TRBD2 matches 8 bases. CDR1 and CDR2 (germline): SGHDT, YYEEEE. The CDR3 length is 16 residues. Trimming removed 1 base from V and 8 bases from J; junction bases left unmatched: 10. This chain's CDR3 is CASSLLSGSTVGELFF. The CDR3 DNA reads TGTGCCAGCAGCTTGTTGAGCGGGAGCACTGTAGGGGAGCTGTTTTTT.

The chain carries TRBV14 and TRBJ1-2; 7 positions agree with TRBD1. Germline values: CDR1 SGHDN, CDR2 FVKESK. The J segment lost 8 bases and the V segment lost 3 bases, leaving 12 bases of the junction unmatched. The length of the CDR3 is 15 residues. In DNA form, the CDR3 reads TGTGCCAGCAGCCAGGCGACAGGGTGGAGGGGCGGCTACACCTTC. Protein: CASSQATGWRGGYTF.

The J gene is TRBJ2-3, the V gene TRBV7-8, with D uncertain. Trimming removed 5 bases at V and 0 bases at J, with 9 bases between. The CDR3 has 14 residues. Per germline, CDR1 SGHVS and CDR2 FQNEAQ. CDR3 DNA sequence: TGTGCCAGCAGCCGAATGCACAGCACAGATACGCAGTATTTT. This gives the protein CASSRMHSTDTQYF.

The chain links TRBV7-9 to TRBJ2-1, with 11 nucleotides matching TRBD2. The germline CDR1 and CDR2 sequences are SEHNR and FQNEAQ (reference sequence). J lost 9 bases, V lost 4 bases, and 14 bases had no gene match. The CDR3 is 17 amino acids. The CDR3 spells CASSSYKLAGVGVEQFF. CDR3 DNA: TGTGCCAGCAGCTCTTATAAACTAGCGGGAGTAGGTGTTGAGCAGTTCTTC.

V is TRBV12-5 and J is TRBJ2-1; maybe TRBD1 (5 bases). Germline assignment: CDR1 LGHNT and CDR2 FRNRAP. CDR3 size: 12 residues. Trimming shortened V by 6 bases and J by 5 bases, and 8 bases separated the two germline ends. The CDR3 nucleotides read TGTGCTAGTGGGGGCAGGGACAATGAGCAGTTCTTC. Protein sequence: CASGGRDNEQFF.

This clone was seen more than once but under ten times. This chain joins TRBV7-9 and TRBJ2-6; D remains unclear. With 5 bases removed from V and 0 bases from J, the gap between germline ends came to 17 bases. CDR1 is SEHNR and CDR2 is FQNEAQ in the germline V gene (reference sequence). The CDR3 covers 18 residues. The CDR3 DNA sequence: TGTGCCAGCAGCCTCCGAGAGGACGCTAGCTCTGGGGCCAACGTCCTGACTTTC. Translated, it gives CASSLREDASSGANVLTF.

The chain carries TRBV9 and TRBJ2-3, with 7 bases matching TRBD2. CDR1 is SGDLS, CDR2 YYNGEE, per germline. V lost 0 bases, J lost 0 bases, and 1 base stayed unmatched. The length of the CDR3 is 15 residues. In nucleotides, the CDR3 is TGTGCCAGCAGCGTAGACGGGAGGAGCACAGATACGCAGTATTTT. Its translation is CASSVDGRSTDTQYF.

The chain is built from TRBV11-2 and TRBJ2-1; 11 bases are shared with TRBD2. CDR1 is SGHAT, CDR2 FQNNGV, per germline. Germline trimming cut 1 base from V and 14 bases from J; bases unmatched to any gene: 10. The CDR3 has 15 residues. CDR3 loop: CASSLVSSGRQGEFF. The CDR3 region has the DNA TGTGCCAGCAGCTTAGTGTCTAGCGGGAGGCAAGGGGAGTTCTTC.

The chain employs TRBV7-2 and TRBJ1-1; D uncertain. Trimming pared 4 bases from V and 4 bases from J, leaving 10 bases between. The CDR3 contains 13 residues. Germline V gene lookup returns CDR1 SGHTA and CDR2 FQGNSA. The CDR3 here is CASSSRPATEAFF. In DNA, the CDR3 is TGTGCCAGCAGCTCTCGGCCAGCCACTGAAGCTTTCTTT.

The chain is built from TRBV6-1 and TRBJ1-3; D gene uncertain. The CDR3 totals 15 residues. CDR1 is MNHNS and CDR2 is SASEGT in the germline V gene. V lost 6 bases and J 4 bases, leaving 16 bases between the germline ends. The CDR3 is CASSEKAIRGNTIYF. Written as DNA, the CDR3 is TGTGCCAGCAGCGAAAAGGCAATCAGAGGAAACACCATATATTTT.

This clone showed up just once. The chain has TRBV6-5 and TRBJ1-6; TRBD1 might be the D (5 bases). CDR1 is MNHEY and CDR2 is SVGAGI in the germline V gene. This CDR3 is built from 15 residues. V was pared by 6 bases and J by 6 bases, with 15 bases between. DNA of the CDR3: TGTGCCAGCAGCCGGACACTCAACCCTAATTCACCCCTCCACTTT. It encodes CASSRTLNPNSPLHF.

The chain links TRBV7-2 to TRBJ2-7, with TRBD2 identical over 9 bases. The CDR3 contains 14 residues. Trimming removed 2 bases from V and 7 bases from J; junction bases left unmatched: 6. The germline V gene encodes CDR1 SGHTA and CDR2 FQGNSA. For the CDR3, the DNA is TGTGCCAGCAGCTTAATAGCGGGAGTGTGGGAGCAGTACTTC. This codes for CASSLIAGVWEQYF.

The V call is TRBV27, the J call TRBJ1-4, with D maybe TRBD1 (5 bases). Trimming removed 0 bases from V and 10 bases from J, with 12 bases in between. The germline V gene has CDR1 MNHEY and CDR2 SMNVEV (reference sequence). The CDR3 runs 14 residues. As DNA, the CDR3 is TGTGCCAGCAGTTTATCGGGGGGTAGGGTAAAACTGTTTTTT. Translating it yields CASSLSGGRVKLFF.

The chain links TRBV5-1 to TRBJ2-7; 11 bases are a match to TRBD1. The ends lost 0 bases at V and 3 bases at J; junction bases unmatched: 2. The CDR3 covers 15 residues. Germline CDR1 is SGHRS and CDR2 is YFSETQ. The CDR3 DNA reads TGCGCCAGCAGCTTGGAGGGACAGGGGGGCTACGAGCAGTACTTC. Translation: CASSLEGQGGYEQYF. The variable domain in full, with the rest retrieved from reference TRBV5-1 and TRBJ2-7, is KAGVTQTPRYLIKTRGQQVTLSCSPISGHRSVSWYQQTPGQGLQFLFEYFSETQRNKGNFPGRFSGRQFSNSRSEMNVSTLELGDSALYLCASSLEGQGGYEQYFGPGTRLTVT.

V is TRBV9 and J is TRBJ1-1; 9 nucleotides align to TRBD1. The J segment lost 1 base and the V segment lost 3 bases, leaving 4 bases of the junction unmatched. Germline CDR1 and CDR2: SGDLS and YYNGEE. The CDR3 is 15 amino acids. The CDR3 nucleotides are TGTGCCAGCAGCGACTACAGGGGGCCGAACACTGAAGCTTTCTTT. The encoded protein is CASSDYRGPNTEAFF. Looking up the rest from reference TRBV9 and TRBJ1-1 gives the full variable domain: DSGVTQTPKHLITATGQRVTLRCSPRSGDLSVYWYQQSLDQGLQFLIQYYNGEERAKGNILERFSAQQFPDLHSELNLSSLELGDSALYFCASSDYRGPNTEAFFGQGTRLTVV.